This T cell receptor beta chain was sequenced for a study of cytomegalovirus exposure and HLA in healthy donors. The overall study: The study's early data release held about 77 million unique TCRs from HLA-typed donors.

The PCR had 60 Vbeta and 13 Jbeta primers. The protocol was immunoSEQ multiplex PCR, while the TCRdb copy is restricted to in-frame clones and leaves out a portion. The repertoire includes tens of thousands of clones, roughly four fifths of them detected once, and approximately 5.7% sits in the top ten. Study observations and caveats: By a later analysis, the bulk of CMV-associated TCR beta chains appeared HLA-restricted. TCR beta V- and J-gene trimming, according to a later analysis, was linked to a missense DCLRE1C variant.

This clone has only a few counts. Its target is unknown. This TCR came from a woman aged 45-65 years in good health and CMV-seropositive. The source material was PBMCs.

CDR3 in DNA: TGTGCCAGCAGCCAAGATTATCATCAGCCCCAGCATTTT. Translated, it gives CASSQDYHQPQHF. This rearrangement joins TRBV14 to TRBJ1-5; D is ambiguous. The germline gives CDR1 SGHDN, CDR2 FVKESK. The CDR3 sequence is 13 residues long. V lost 0 bases and J 5 bases, leaving 5 bases between the germline ends.